This TCR beta chain derives from a study of immune cell composition in non-small cell lung cancer. The repertoire was sequenced with immunoSEQ multiplex PCR; TCRdb's copy has only in-frame clones and lacks some. The data contain roughly 7,000 clones, less than 75% of them singletons. From germline, CDR1 is SEHNR and CDR2 FQNEAQ (reference sequence). The CDR3 is 14 residues long. V lost 5 bases to trimming and J lost 0 bases, with 7 bases between them. Sample: lung tumor tissue. This sequence joins TRBV7-9 and TRBJ1-4; D gene ambiguous. The sequence was obtained from a human donor with non-small cell lung cancer. CDR3 nucleotides: TGTGCCAGCAGCCTAACGGCAACTAATGAAAAACTGTTTTTT. Protein: CASSLTATNEKLFF.